These T cell receptor beta chains were read from a single sample in a study of control samples from healthy donors and cancer patients. Profiling relied on immunoSEQ multiplex PCR, and the TCRdb table lists in-frame clones only, not all of them. The sample yields 150,000 to 200,000 clones, around 92% seen once. What was sequenced was blood. The receptors were gathered from a woman in her forties in good health. Both conserved end residues are trimmed from each CDR3. Each record gives: J gene, D gene, V gene, CDR3 length, CDR3 protein. D genes are given only for firm matches.

>TRBJ1-1|TRBD1|TRBV19|12
ASSSDRDDTEAF
>TRBJ1-5|TRBD1|TRBV6-7|11
ASGRTGRKPQH
>TRBJ2-1|TRBD2|TRBV10-3|15
AISEYTSGSSYNEQF
>TRBJ2-7|.|TRBV11-2|13
ASSPSGITAYEQY
>TRBJ1-1|.|TRBV6-4|11
ASSFGTGTEAF
>TRBJ2-5|.|TRBV5-6|11
AAGRGAQETQY
>TRBJ1-1|.|TRBV19|11
ASSLQGNTEAF
>TRBJ2-7|.|TRBV21-1|13
ASSKARKEAYEQY
>TRBJ1-2|.|TRBV19|11
ASGELPNYGYT
>TRBJ1-1|.|TRBV10-3|13
AISWGPKPDTEAF
>TRBJ2-7|.|TRBV18|10
ASSQGGYEQY
>TRBJ1-4|.|TRBV18|11
ASSPGRNEKLF
>TRBJ1-5|.|TRBV7-8|13
ASSLGELSNQPQH
>TRBJ2-1|.|TRBV5-4|14
ASSLAASGVYNEQF